Detailed here is one TCR beta chain. The sample is drawn from a study of T cell changes during pregnancy in multiple sclerosis. V lost 0 bases, J lost 5 bases, and 7 bases lay in between. CDR3 length: 13 residues. Germline V lookup: CDR1 SGDLS, CDR2 YYNGEE. Some clones are missing from TCRdb's copy, which holds only in-frame ones; the method was immunoSEQ multiplex PCR. The sample includes roughly 69,000 clones, 91% of them seen just once. This rearrangement joins TRBV9 to TRBJ2-3; D unclear. The sample was CD4+ T cells from peripheral blood mononuclear cells, taken in the third trimester of pregnancy. This TCR was sampled from a female donor in good health, enrolled as a control in a pregnancy study. This chain's CDR3 is CASSVVSLDTQYF. The CDR3 region has the DNA TGTGCCAGCAGCGTAGTGAGTCTAGATACGCAGTATTTT.